The next 27 T cell receptor beta chains were all read from a single sample in a study of shared clonotypes between healthy human individuals. Assay: immunoSEQ multiplex PCR; the TCRdb copy retains only in-frame clones and omits some. The table records about 480,000 clones, 60% to 80% of them present only once. The sequenced sample consisted of PBMCs. The receptor set was obtained from a woman between 40 and 55 years old in good health. Some clones in this sample may be carry-over from other donors' samples.

This chain uses TRBV6-5 with TRBJ1-1; tentatively, D is TRBD1 (6 bases). Germline CDR1 reads MNHEY; CDR2 reads SVGAGI. V was pared by 10 bases and J by 6 bases, with 15 bases between. The CDR3 has 12 amino acids. The CDR3 sequence is CATHLGGSEAFF. Here the CDR3 DNA reads TGTGCCACTCACCTAGGGGGTTCTGAAGCTTTCTTT.

Comments on this clone: This CDR3 is also generated by other DNA sequences in the sample. The gene calls are TRBV7-2 and TRBJ2-3; D might be TRBD2 (5 bases). V was shortened by 1 base and J by 3 bases, with 5 bases between the two germline ends. Germline lookup yields CDR1 SGHTA and CDR2 FQGNSA. The CDR3 extends over 13 amino acids. CDR3 bases: TGTGCCAGCAGCTTAGGGAGGACAGATACGCAGTATTTT. Amino acids: CASSLGRTDTQYF.

This clone has only a few counts. V usage is TRBV9 and J usage is TRBJ2-7, with TRBD2 identical over 7 bases. There are 16 residues in the CDR3. After removal of 0 bases from V and 0 bases from J, the junction contained 6 bases not matched to a gene. Germline values: CDR1 SGDLS, CDR2 YYNGEE. Here the CDR3 DNA reads TGTGCCAGCAGCGTAGAACTGGGCGGGAGCTCCTACGAGCAGTACTTC. Translated, it gives CASSVELGGSSYEQYF.

This chain links TRBV19 with TRBJ1-1, with D maybe TRBD1 (6 bases). The CDR3 extends over 14 amino acids. Between the trimmed V and J ends, which lost 5 bases and 4 bases, there was a span of 14 bases. The V gene's germline CDR1 is LNHDA and CDR2 SQIVND (reference sequence). This CDR3 reads CASSFRGGVTEAFF. The CDR3 nucleotides are TGTGCCAGTAGTTTCAGGGGCGGTGTCACTGAAGCTTTCTTT.

This chain links TRBV15 with TRBJ2-1; 8 bases align to TRBD2. V was clipped by 3 bases and J by 2 bases; unmatched bases: 3. This CDR3 contains 15 residues. Per germline, CDR1 LNHNV and CDR2 YYDKDF (reference sequence). For the CDR3, the DNA is TGTGCCACCAGCAGTACTAGCGGCACCTACAATGAGCAGTTCTTC. Residues: CATSSTSGTYNEQFF.

The genes are TRBV19 and TRBJ2-2, with D perhaps TRBD1 (6 bases). CDR1 and CDR2 (germline): LNHDA, SQIVND (reference sequence). V gave up 5 bases and J gave up 0 bases, with 16 bases separating them. CDR3 length: 17 amino acids. The CDR3 coding sequence is TGTGCCAGTAGTCCTGGGGGACACTTCGCGAACACCGGGGAGCTGTTTTTT. Translation gives CASSPGGHFANTGELFF.

The chain joins TRBV11-2 to TRBJ2-7; the D is unclear. Trimming removed 1 base at V and 5 bases at J, with 12 bases between. CDR1 and CDR2 (germline): SGHAT, FQNNGV. The CDR3 extends over 14 amino acids. Here the CDR3 DNA reads TGTGCCAGCAGCTTAGTTGGGGAAAACGACGAGCAGTACTTC. It yields the protein CASSLVGENDEQYF.

This rearrangement joins TRBV30 to TRBJ2-7; no clear D gene. The V gene lost 2 bases and the J gene lost 3 bases, with 5 bases spanning the gap. CDR1 and CDR2 (germline): GTSNPN, SVGIG (reference sequence). This CDR3 has 11 residues. The CDR3 here is CAWSRHYEQYF. CDR3 DNA sequence: TGTGCCTGGAGTCGACACTACGAGCAGTACTTC.

As for this clone: Other nucleotide sequences in the sample specify the same CDR3. The chain combines TRBV28 with TRBJ2-3; D is uncertain. Trimming removed 2 bases from V and 3 bases from J, with 6 bases in between. The CDR3 has 13 amino acids. Germline CDR1 MDHEN, CDR2 SYDVKM. The CDR3 DNA reads TGTGCCAGCAGTTTAGTTCAAACAGATACGCAGTATTTT. Translating it yields CASSLVQTDTQYF.

V usage is TRBV5-1 and J usage is TRBJ2-6, with D perhaps TRBD1 (5 bases). This CDR3 is built from 17 residues. The germline V gene has CDR1 SGHRS and CDR2 YFSETQ. The V end was cut by 4 bases, the J end by 0 bases, with 14 bases between. CDR3 sequence reads: CASSQNRSSSGANVLTF. In DNA, the CDR3 is TGCGCCAGCAGCCAGAACAGGTCGAGCTCTGGGGCCAACGTCCTGACTTTC.

In DNA form, the CDR3 reads TGCGCCAGCAGCTTCGCAAAGAACACTGAAGCTTTCTTT. This translates into CASSFAKNTEAFF. The chain joins TRBV5-1 to TRBJ1-1; D call uncertain. V was trimmed by 2 bases and J by 1 base, leaving 6 bases between them. The CDR3 has 13 amino acids. CDR1 and CDR2 (germline): SGHRS, YFSETQ. Drawing the rest from reference TRBV5-1 and TRBJ1-1, the complete variable domain is KAGVTQTPRYLIKTRGQQVTLSCSPISGHRSVSWYQQTPGQGLQFLFEYFSETQRNKGNFPGRFSGRQFSNSRSEMNVSTLELGDSALYLCASSFAKNTEAFFGQGTRLTVV.

CDR3 loop: CASSQPGLAGHNEQFF. The CDR3 DNA follows: TGTGCCAGCAGCCAACCAGGACTAGCGGGCCACAATGAGCAGTTCTTC. This chain joins TRBV14 and TRBJ2-1; 11 bases align to TRBD2. Germline loops: CDR1 SGHDN, CDR2 FVKESK. This CDR3 is built from 16 residues. Germline trimming cut 2 bases from V and 5 bases from J; bases unmatched to any gene: 5.

In this sample, this clone turned up once. V gene TRBV7-8 combines with J gene TRBJ2-1; no clear D gene. Germline CDR1 is SGHVS and CDR2 is FQNEAQ. Trimming cost V 5 bases and J 5 bases, with 13 bases left between them. The CDR3 extends over 14 amino acids. CDR3 amino acids: CASSPEWIHNEQFF. The DNA for the CDR3 is TGTGCCAGCAGCCCGGAGTGGATCCACAATGAGCAGTTCTTC.

The chain couples TRBV11-2 to TRBJ2-7; D is ambiguous. This CDR3 spans 14 amino acids. CDR1 is SGHAT, CDR2 FQNNGV, per germline. V was trimmed by 7 bases and J by 0 bases, leaving 13 bases between them. CDR3 nucleotide sequence: TGTGCCAGCACCCTGTGGGTAAGCTCCTACGAGCAGTACTTC. This translates into CASTLWVSSYEQYF.

The chain employs TRBV5-1 and TRBJ2-2; no clear D. V was shortened by 2 bases and J by 0 bases, with 5 bases between the two germline ends. The CDR3 runs 14 residues. Germline V lookup: CDR1 SGHRS, CDR2 YFSETQ. CDR3 bases: TGCGCCAGCAGCTTCGCGACGAACACCGGGGAGCTGTTTTTT. Translated: CASSFATNTGELFF. Combining the CDR3 with reference TRBV5-1 and TRBJ2-2 gives the whole variable domain KAGVTQTPRYLIKTRGQQVTLSCSPISGHRSVSWYQQTPGQGLQFLFEYFSETQRNKGNFPGRFSGRQFSNSRSEMNVSTLELGDSALYLCASSFATNTGELFFGEGSRLTVL.

As DNA, the CDR3 is TGTGCCAGCAGCCCCAGTCCCATCTATGGCTACACCTTC. It specifies CASSPSPIYGYTF. The chain joins TRBV5-5 to TRBJ1-2; D remains unclear. Trimming stripped 4 bases from V and 4 bases from J, with 11 bases between. The CDR3 runs to 13 residues. Germline CDR1 SGHKS, CDR2 YYEKEE (reference sequence).

The chain carries TRBV6-4 and TRBJ2-2; 14 nucleotides match TRBD2. V gave up 3 bases and J gave up 4 bases; unmatched junction bases: 10. Germline V gene data show CDR1 as MRHNA and CDR2 as SNTAGT. The CDR3 runs 19 residues. Written as DNA, the CDR3 is TGTGCCAGCAGTGAGTCGGGACTAGCGGGAGAGGCGGGCACCGGGGAGCTGTTTTTT. This encodes CASSESGLAGEAGTGELFF.

This chain links TRBV28 with TRBJ2-7, with 9 nucleotides matching TRBD1. The CDR3 runs to 14 residues. The V segment lost 5 bases and the J segment 7 bases; nucleotides outside the gene matches: 9. Germline V gene lookup returns CDR1 MDHEN and CDR2 SYDVKM. In DNA, the CDR3 is TGTGCCAGCAGTCCCGGGACAGGGTTAAGGGAGCAGTACTTC. It translates to CASSPGTGLREQYF. The whole variable domain, remainder taken from reference TRBV28 and TRBJ2-7, is DVKVTQSSRYLVKRTGEKVFLECVQDMDHENMFWYRQDPGLGLRLIYFSYDVKMKEKGDIPEGYSVSREKKERFSLILESASTNQTSMYLCASSPGTGLREQYFGPGTRLTVT.

The CDR3 nucleotides read TGTGCCAGCTCACCGGCCACCAACTACGAGCAGTACTTC. Its protein is CASSPATNYEQYF. The chain couples TRBV18 to TRBJ2-7; D remains ambiguous. The CDR3 runs to 13 residues. V was pared by 3 bases and J by 3 bases, with 9 bases between. CDR1 is KGHSH and CDR2 is LQKENI in the germline V gene.

CDR3 in DNA: TGTGCCAGCAGCCCCGCGTCCGGACAGGGGAGGGATGAGCAGTTCTTC. Translating gives CASSPASGQGRDEQFF. V and J are TRBV5-4 and TRBJ2-1; TRBD1 aligns across 9 bases. Germline V gene data show CDR1 as SGHNT and CDR2 as YYREEE (reference sequence). With 4 bases clipped from V and 8 bases from J, the junction kept 13 bases outside the gene matches. CDR3 length: 16 residues.

This rearrangement joins TRBV25-1 to TRBJ2-7, with D perhaps matching TRBD1 or TRBD2 (5 bases each). The germline V gene has CDR1 MGHDK and CDR2 SYGVNS. Trimming removed 5 bases at V and 2 bases at J, with 16 bases between. The CDR3 is 15 residues long. CDR3 in amino acids: CASSRGAVPAYEQYF. CDR3 nucleotides: TGTGCCAGCAGTAGAGGGGCCGTGCCGGCCTACGAGCAGTACTTC.

This chain uses TRBV9 with TRBJ2-5; D is unclear. V was cut by 4 bases and J by 3 bases, with 10 bases left in between. Germline V gives CDR1 SGDLS, CDR2 YYNGEE. The CDR3 contains 13 residues. The CDR3 DNA follows: TGTGCCAGCAGCACCGTAGGGAAAGAGACCCAGTACTTC. It codes for CASSTVGKETQYF.

The chain joins TRBV11-2 to TRBJ2-1; 11 bases are shared with TRBD2. The germline CDR1 and CDR2 sequences are SGHAT and FQNNGV. The CDR3 loop spans 16 amino acids. The trim removed 0 bases at V and 9 bases at J, leaving 7 bases unmatched. The CDR3: CASSLEGSGRASEQFF. The CDR3 coding sequence is TGTGCCAGCAGCTTAGAAGGTAGCGGGAGGGCCAGTGAGCAGTTCTTC.

J is TRBJ2-7 and V is TRBV27; TRBD2 aligns across 11 bases. Germline loops: CDR1 MNHEY, CDR2 SMNVEV (reference sequence). This CDR3 spans 15 amino acids. The junction had 5 bases not matched to a gene; V was cut back by 4 bases and J by 3 bases. The CDR3 nucleotides read TGTGCCAGCAGTTCACTAGCGGGAGAACACTACGAGCAGTACTTC. It yields the protein CASSSLAGEHYEQYF.

V and J are TRBV28 and TRBJ1-4, with D uncertain. The CDR3 runs to 15 residues. Per the germline V gene, CDR1 is MDHEN and CDR2 is SYDVKM. V was clipped by 6 bases and J by 10 bases, with 21 bases between them. CDR3 in amino acids: CASSPPQTGWGKLFF. DNA for the CDR3: TGTGCCAGCAGCCCACCCCAGACGGGGTGGGGAAAACTGTTTTTT.

The chain couples TRBV28 to TRBJ1-3, with D possibly being TRBD1 (6 bases). Germline CDR1 reads MDHEN; CDR2 reads SYDVKM. Trimming cost V 6 bases and J 0 bases, with 12 bases left between them. The length of the CDR3 is 15 residues. In nucleotides, the CDR3 is TGTGCCAGCAGACCTCGGACAGTCTCTGGAAACACCATATATTTT. Translation: CASRPRTVSGNTIYF.

The V gene is TRBV4-3, the J gene TRBJ2-5; D not certain. The end of the DNA is better explained by TRBJ2-7, so the J call may be wrong. The CDR3 runs to 13 residues. Germline V gene data show CDR1 as LGHNA and CDR2 as YSLEER. The CDR3 here is CASSQALDYEQYF. CDR3 bases: TGCGCCAGCAGCCAAGCGCTAGACTACGAGCAGTACTTC.